The 32 T cell receptor beta chains below all came from one sample that was sequenced in a study of CD4 T cells in relation to SARS-CoV-2 and coronaviruses. Data came from immunoSEQ multiplex PCR; TCRdb stores just in-frame clones and leaves some out. Here the sample spans some 11,000 clones, about 89% being singletons. Sequenced: naive CD4+ T cells from PBMCs. The subset here: naive CD4+ T cells isolated by negative enrichment. These receptors were obtained from an adult with COVID-19.

The chain couples TRBV28 to TRBJ2-6; 7 positions agree with TRBD2. The CDR3 loop spans 17 amino acids. CDR1 MDHEN and CDR2 SYDVKM come from the germline V gene. Trimming took 6 bases from V and 0 from J; bases not matched to a gene: 8. CDR3: CASSPGGLYSGANVLTF. The CDR3 DNA sequence: TGTGCCAGCAGCCCGGGGGGACTGTACTCTGGGGCCAACGTCCTGACTTTC.

The V gene is TRBV7-2, the J gene TRBJ1-4; D gene unclear. CDR1 is SGHTA, CDR2 FQGNSA, per germline. CDR3 length: 12 amino acids. Trimming stripped 1 base from V and 7 bases from J, with 4 bases between. CDR3 residues: CASSLVSEKLFF. The DNA for the CDR3 is TGTGCCAGCAGCTTAGTTAGTGAAAAACTGTTTTTT.

The chain combines TRBV6-1 with TRBJ1-2; the match to TRBD1 covers 11 bases. This CDR3 region has 16 residues. The ends lost 3 bases at V and 4 bases at J; junction bases unmatched: 7. Germline loops: CDR1 MNHNS, CDR2 SASEGT. The CDR3 DNA reads as TGTGCCAGCAGTGAGTACGGGACAGGGGGAGTCTATGGCTACACCTTC. Translation: CASSEYGTGGVYGYTF.

This clone was found once. The chain couples TRBV28 to TRBJ1-2; TRBD1 agrees at 7 bases. The CDR3 extends over 14 amino acids. Germline assignment: CDR1 MDHEN and CDR2 SYDVKM. J lost 2 bases, V lost 5 bases, and 5 bases had no gene match. This CDR3 is CASSPGGENYGYTF. The CDR3 DNA follows: TGTGCCAGCAGTCCAGGGGGGGAAAACTATGGCTACACCTTC.

This clone has a single count. The chain recombines TRBV11-3 with TRBJ2-1; TRBD2 agrees at 12 bases. J gave up 8 bases and V 4 bases, and 6 bases lay outside the gene matches. Per germline, CDR1 SGHNT and CDR2 YENEEA. The CDR3 is 15 amino acids. The CDR3 nucleotides read TGTGCCAGCAGCTCCTCGACTAGCGGGGGCCATGAGCAGTTCTTC. Translated, it gives CASSSSTSGGHEQFF. Full variable domain (outside the CDR3, taken from reference TRBV11-3 and TRBJ2-1): EAGVVQSPRYKIIEKKQPVAFWCNPISGHNTLYWYLQNLGQGPELLIRYENEEAVDDSQLPKDRFSAERLKGVDSTLKIQPAELGDSAVYLCASSSSTSGGHEQFFGPGTRLTVL.

The chain couples TRBV7-8 to TRBJ1-5; 8 bases are shared with TRBD1. The CDR3 runs 14 residues. The germline CDR1 and CDR2 sequences are SGHVS and FQNEAQ. V dropped 5 bases and J dropped 5; count of bases not matched to a gene: 5. Written as DNA, the CDR3 is TGTGCCAGCAGCATAGTGACAGGGGATCAGCCCCAGCATTTT. As protein: CASSIVTGDQPQHF.

The genes are TRBV19 and TRBJ1-1; possibly TRBD1 for D (5 bases). Between the trimmed V and J ends, which lost 3 bases and 2 bases, there was a span of 16 bases. Germline lookup yields CDR1 LNHDA and CDR2 SQIVND (reference sequence). The CDR3 is made up of 16 amino acids. The CDR3 reads CASSMGDWLPNTEAFF. The DNA of the CDR3 is TGTGCCAGTAGTATGGGGGACTGGCTCCCTAACACTGAAGCTTTCTTT. The complete variable domain, with remaining parts taken from reference TRBV19 and TRBJ1-1, reads DGGITQSPKYLFRKEGQNVTLSCEQNLNHDAMYWYRQDPGQGLRLIYYSQIVNDFQKGDIAEGYSVSREKKESFPLTVTSAQKNPTAFYLCASSMGDWLPNTEAFFGQGTRLTVV.

This rearrangement joins TRBV6-5 to TRBJ2-7; 7 nucleotides match TRBD2. The CDR3 extends over 15 amino acids. Germline lookup yields CDR1 MNHEY and CDR2 SVGAGI. J gave up 2 bases and V 4 bases, and 8 bases lay outside the gene matches. The CDR3 DNA is TGTGCCAGCAGTTCTTCCGGGGGGAAACCCTACGAGCAGTACTTC. Amino acids: CASSSSGGKPYEQYF.

This clone was seen a single time. The chain recombines TRBV18 with TRBJ2-1, with no clear D. Germline-derived CDR1 and CDR2 are KGHSH and LQKENI. The CDR3 covers 14 residues. Trimming took off 6 bases at V and 4 bases at J, with 13 bases between the two ends. CDR3 nucleotides: TGTGCCAGCTCCCCTGAAGCCAAGTACAATGAGCAGTTCTTC. This translates into CASSPEAKYNEQFF.

This clone has only one observation. The chain recombines TRBV5-4 with TRBJ2-1; TRBD2 matches 12 bases. CDR1 and CDR2 from the germline V gene are SGHNT and YYREEE (reference sequence). Trimming removed 4 bases from V and 4 bases from J; junction bases left unmatched: 3. The CDR3 runs to 15 residues. CDR3 bases: TGTGCCAGCAGCAACCTAGCGGGGGGGTACAATGAGCAGTTCTTC. Encoded protein: CASSNLAGGYNEQFF.

This clone was observed a single time. The genes are TRBV7-3 and TRBJ2-7; D may be TRBD1 or TRBD2 (6 bases each). V shed 1 base and J shed 5 bases, with 12 bases lying between them. The CDR3 totals 14 residues. Germline lookup yields CDR1 SGHTA and CDR2 FQGTGA. The CDR3 is CASSLRGGIDEQYF. In DNA, the CDR3 is TGTGCCAGCAGCTTAAGAGGGGGGATCGACGAGCAGTACTTC. Together with reference TRBV7-3 and TRBJ2-7, the CDR3 gives the full variable domain: GAGVSQTPSNKVTEKGKYVELRCDPISGHTALYWYRQSLGQGPEFLIYFQGTGAADDSGLPNDRFFAVRPEGSVSTLKIQRTERGDSAVYLCASSLRGGIDEQYFGPGTRLTVT.

This sequence joins TRBV19 and TRBJ1-2, with D possibly being TRBD1 (6 bases). V dropped 3 bases and J dropped 2 bases, with 13 bases sitting between them. Germline V gene data show CDR1 as LNHDA and CDR2 as SQIVND (reference sequence). The CDR3 extends over 15 amino acids. CDR3 DNA sequence: TGTGCCAGTAGTATTGCGGGGGCCCCAAACTATGGCTACACCTTC. Translation gives CASSIAGAPNYGYTF.

The chain combines TRBV18 with TRBJ2-3; 8 nucleotides align to TRBD1. CDR3 length equals 15 residues. The V and J ends lost 3 bases and 0 bases, in that order; junction bases with no gene match: 2. Germline V gives CDR1 KGHSH, CDR2 LQKENI. CDR3 protein: CASSPGQGSTDTQYF. The CDR3 DNA reads TGTGCCAGCTCACCCGGACAGGGAAGCACAGATACGCAGTATTTT. The whole variable domain, filled in from reference TRBV18 and TRBJ2-3, reads NAGVMQNPRHLVRRRGQEARLRCSPMKGHSHVYWYRQLPEEGLKFMVYLQKENIIDESGMPKERFSAEFPKEGPSILRIQQVVRGDSAAYFCASSPGQGSTDTQYFGPGTRLTVL.

This sequence joins TRBV4-2 and TRBJ1-2, with a tentative D call TRBD1 (5 bases). From germline, CDR1 is LGHNA and CDR2 YNFKEQ. The CDR3 runs to 15 residues. Trimming removed 0 bases from V and 3 bases from J, with 11 bases in between. The CDR3 is CASSQDLQGDYGYTF. CDR3 in DNA: TGTGCCAGCAGCCAAGATCTTCAGGGAGACTATGGCTACACCTTC.

This sequence joins TRBV6-5 and TRBJ2-3; TRBD1 or TRBD2 may be the D gene (5 bases each). The V and J ends lost 6 bases and 5 bases respectively, with 12 bases between them. The length of the CDR3 is 13 residues. The V gene's germline CDR1 is MNHEY and CDR2 SVGAGI. In DNA, the CDR3 is TGTGCCAGCAGCCGGGGCCCTGGAGATACGCAGTATTTT. It yields the protein CASSRGPGDTQYF.

This rearrangement joins TRBV6-5 to TRBJ2-5, with 7 bases lining up with TRBD1. Losses at the gene ends were 5 bases for V and 5 bases for J; bases not matched to a gene: 5. The CDR3 extends over 13 amino acids. Germline CDR1 reads MNHEY; CDR2 reads SVGAGI. CDR3 DNA sequence: TGTGCCAGCAGTACGACAGGGCCGGAGACCCAGTACTTC. Translated: CASSTTGPETQYF.

The rearrangement uses TRBV29-1 and TRBJ1-2; a possible D gene is TRBD1 (5 bases). V was pared by 2 bases and J by 6 bases, with 13 bases between. Germline CDR1 is SQVTM and CDR2 is ANQGSEA. The CDR3 totals 13 residues. CDR3 region: CSVETQTDNGYTF. In DNA form, the CDR3 reads TGCAGCGTTGAAACCCAGACAGACAATGGCTACACCTTC.

This sequence joins TRBV6-2 or TRBV6-3 and TRBJ2-7, with 15 bases identical to TRBD2. Germline CDR1 MNHEY, CDR2 SVGEGT. The CDR3 totals 16 residues. J gave up 3 bases and V 2 bases, and 2 bases lay outside the gene matches. The CDR3 DNA reads as TGTGCCAGCAGTTACGGACTAGCGGGGGGGCACTACGAGCAGTACTTC. Protein product: CASSYGLAGGHYEQYF.

The rearrangement joins TRBV11-2 to TRBJ2-2; no reliable D call. The germline V gene has CDR1 SGHAT and CDR2 FQNNGV. The germline V and J ends were trimmed by 2 bases and 2 bases, with 6 bases remaining between them. The CDR3 runs to 14 residues. In DNA form, the CDR3 reads TGTGCCAGCAGCTTAACAGACAACACCGGGGAGCTGTTTTTT. Translating it yields CASSLTDNTGELFF.

The V and J genes are TRBV2 and TRBJ2-5; 7 bases line up with TRBD2. CDR1 and CDR2 from the germline V gene are SNHLY and FYNNEI. The CDR3 contains 15 residues. The trim removed 7 bases at V and 0 bases at J, leaving 8 bases unmatched. Here the CDR3 DNA reads TGTGCCAGCATTCTTCTGGGACTAAACCAAGAGACCCAGTACTTC. Translation: CASILLGLNQETQYF.

The chain has TRBV5-1 and TRBJ1-2; 7 bases agree with TRBD1. Germline values: CDR1 SGHRS, CDR2 YFSETQ. The trim removed 0 bases at V and 4 bases at J, leaving 3 bases unmatched. CDR3 size: 14 residues. Here the CDR3 reads CASSLGGGGYGYTF. The DNA for the CDR3 is TGCGCCAGCAGCTTGGGAGGGGGCGGCTATGGCTACACCTTC.

The gene calls are TRBV14 and TRBJ2-7, with D uncertain. This CDR3 has 13 residues. The V gene lost 1 base and the J gene lost 3 bases, with 7 bases spanning the gap. Germline assignment: CDR1 SGHDN and CDR2 FVKESK. The CDR3 sequence is CASSQVGIYEQYF. The CDR3 nucleotides read TGTGCCAGCAGCCAAGTAGGGATCTACGAGCAGTACTTC.

The chain carries TRBV5-1 and TRBJ2-5, with 7 bases fitting TRBD2. The CDR3 spans 14 residues. Trimming at V came to 2 bases and at J to 5 bases, leaving 6 bases not matched to a gene. The germline CDR1 and CDR2 sequences are SGHRS and YFSETQ. The CDR3 region has the DNA TGCGCCAGCAGCTTACTAGCGTTGGAGGAGACCCAGTACTTC. Residues: CASSLLALEETQYF.

The gene calls are TRBV23-1 and TRBJ2-7, with 8 bases identical to TRBD2. TRBV23-1 is flagged as an ORF with uncertain function. J lost 3 bases, V lost 6 bases, and 10 bases had no gene match. The CDR3 covers 15 residues. The CDR3 reads CASSPLAGGLYEQYF. The CDR3 DNA sequence: TGCGCCAGCAGCCCTCTGGCGGGGGGCCTCTACGAGCAGTACTTC.

J is TRBJ1-5 and V is TRBV5-1, with 12 bases that match TRBD1. Trimming removed 4 bases from V and 6 bases from J; junction bases left unmatched: 5. This CDR3 is 15 amino acids long. Germline CDR1 and CDR2: SGHRS and YFSETQ. The chain's CDR3 is CASSEGTGGTQPQHF. As DNA, the CDR3 is TGCGCCAGCAGCGAAGGGACAGGGGGCACTCAGCCCCAGCATTTT.

This chain uses TRBV11-3 with TRBJ2-3; TRBD2 agrees at 9 bases. Germline V CDR1 and CDR2: SGHNT, YENEEA. Germline trimming cut 0 bases from V and 2 bases from J; bases unmatched to any gene: 3. The CDR3 extends over 16 amino acids. The CDR3 is CASSLDRLADTDTQYF. Written as DNA, the CDR3 is TGTGCCAGCAGCTTAGATCGACTAGCGGACACAGATACGCAGTATTTT.

The J gene is TRBJ1-3, the V gene TRBV11-3; D is perhaps TRBD1 (6 bases). CDR1 is SGHNT and CDR2 is YENEEA in the germline V gene. The ends were cut back, 5 bases at V and 4 bases at J, with 15 bases in the middle. This CDR3 contains 15 residues. CDR3 protein: CASSRRGSAGNTIYF. The CDR3 DNA sequence: TGTGCCAGCAGCCGCAGGGGATCGGCAGGAAACACCATATATTTT.

This clone was counted once. The rearrangement links TRBV6-5 to TRBJ1-1; D remains ambiguous. Germline lookup yields CDR1 MNHEY and CDR2 SVGAGI. V lost 2 bases and J lost 1, with 11 bases in between. This CDR3 is 15 amino acids long. CDR3 sequence (DNA): TGTGCCAGCAGTTACCGGGGTTTGGGGAACACTGAAGCTTTCTTT. Its translation: CASSYRGLGNTEAFF.

The CDR3 DNA reads as TGCGCCAGCACTAACGGTCCGGGGGGAGGAGAGACCCAGTACTTC. Protein product: CASTNGPGGGETQYF. This rearrangement joins TRBV5-1 to TRBJ2-5; 7 positions match TRBD2. Germline trimming cut 6 bases from V and 4 bases from J; bases unmatched to any gene: 12. Germline loops: CDR1 SGHRS, CDR2 YFSETQ. The length of the CDR3 is 15 residues.

This chain uses TRBV5-4 with TRBJ2-5; D is perhaps TRBD1 or TRBD2 (5 bases each). Germline V gene data show CDR1 as SGHNT and CDR2 as YYREEE (reference sequence). With 4 bases removed from V and 3 bases from J, the gap between germline ends came to 10 bases. This CDR3 is built from 13 residues. The CDR3 is CASSLGPEETQYF. As DNA, the CDR3 is TGTGCCAGCAGCCTGGGACCTGAAGAGACCCAGTACTTC.

This chain links TRBV6-5 with TRBJ2-1; perhaps TRBD2 as D (6 bases). Germline V gene data show CDR1 as MNHEY and CDR2 as SVGAGI. This CDR3 spans 15 amino acids. Trimming took off 2 bases at V and 6 bases at J, with 14 bases between the two ends. The CDR3 spells CASSYPSTGVNEQFF. For the CDR3, the DNA is TGTGCCAGCAGTTACCCATCGACGGGGGTCAATGAGCAGTTCTTC.

This clone was counted between two and nine times. The genes are TRBV19 and TRBJ1-5; maybe TRBD1 (6 bases). This CDR3 has 11 residues. The V gene lost 5 bases and the J gene lost 12 bases, with 11 bases spanning the gap. Per the germline V gene, CDR1 is LNHDA and CDR2 is SQIVND (reference sequence). The CDR3 DNA reads TGTGCCAGTAGTGGGGGCCCGGTCCAGCATTTT. Translated, it gives CASSGGPVQHF.